The next 20 T cell receptor beta chains were all read from a single sample in a study of T cell changes during pregnancy in multiple sclerosis. Profiled with immunoSEQ multiplex PCR; TCRdb holds only in-frame clones, not every one. This table has some 45,000 clones, just under 95% appearing once. The sample was CD8+ T cells from peripheral blood mononuclear cells, taken in the first trimester of pregnancy. These receptors all come from a female donor with multiple sclerosis, enrolled in a pregnancy study.

This clone was seen once. This chain uses TRBV27 with TRBJ2-1; 9 bases match TRBD2. The CDR3 totals 15 residues. Germline V gene sequence: CDR1 MNHEY, CDR2 SMNVEV (reference sequence). V lost 6 bases to trimming and J lost 12 bases; unmatched junction nucleotides: 15. The CDR3 loop reads CASSKGLADLRGQFF. CDR3 bases: TGTGCCAGCAGCAAGGGACTAGCTGACCTCCGTGGGCAGTTCTTC.

J is TRBJ2-7 and V is TRBV19, with TRBD1 matching 11 bases. Germline V gene lookup returns CDR1 LNHDA and CDR2 SQIVND (reference sequence). The CDR3 length is 18 residues. V lost 3 bases and J lost 7; bases outside the gene matches: 17. The chain's CDR3 is CASSIGALGQGAPGEQYF. The CDR3 DNA is TGTGCCAGTAGTATCGGGGCCCTTGGACAGGGGGCGCCGGGTGAGCAGTACTTC.

This sequence joins TRBV2 and TRBJ2-6; TRBD1 matches 11 bases. After removal of 3 bases from V and 0 bases from J, the junction contained 7 bases not matched to a gene. This CDR3 contains 19 residues. The germline V gene has CDR1 SNHLY and CDR2 FYNNEI. The CDR3 reads CASSDPRGTGGSGANVLTF. CDR3 nucleotides: TGTGCCAGCAGTGACCCTCGCGGGACAGGGGGCTCTGGGGCCAACGTCCTGACTTTC.

The chain has TRBV5-4 and TRBJ2-6; 10 nucleotides match TRBD1. The V and J ends lost 4 bases and 0 bases, in that order; junction bases with no gene match: 1. Germline V CDR1 and CDR2: SGHNT, YYREEE (reference sequence). This CDR3 comprises 16 residues. The CDR3 DNA reads as TGTGCCAGCAGCCGGACAGGGGGCTCTGGGGCCAACGTCCTGACTTTC. Translated, it gives CASSRTGGSGANVLTF.

This chain links TRBV2 with TRBJ2-7; D gene uncertain. CDR1 and CDR2 (germline): SNHLY, FYNNEI. The germline V and J ends were trimmed by 6 bases and 5 bases, with 11 bases remaining between them. This CDR3 comprises 12 residues. The CDR3 bases are TGTGCCAGCAGGCCCACTTTCAACGAGCAGTACTTC. Amino acid sequence: CASRPTFNEQYF.

J is TRBJ2-7 and V is TRBV13; D is perhaps TRBD1 (6 bases). The CDR3 spans 12 residues. The germline V and J ends were trimmed by 4 bases and 4 bases, with 8 bases remaining between them. CDR1 PRHDT and CDR2 FYEKMQ come from the germline V gene (reference sequence). In nucleotides, the CDR3 is TGTGCCAGCAGCTGGGGGCGGTACGAGCAGTACTTC. It yields the protein CASSWGRYEQYF.

This rearrangement joins TRBV27 to TRBJ2-1; 10 bases line up with TRBD2. Germline values: CDR1 MNHEY, CDR2 SMNVEV (reference sequence). The ends lost 8 bases at V and 9 bases at J; junction bases unmatched: 13. The length of the CDR3 is 15 residues. CDR3 nucleotide sequence: TGTGCCAGCTCAGGTACGGGGCTAGCGGGAGTTGAGCAGTTCTTC. This translates into CASSGTGLAGVEQFF.

The rearrangement uses TRBV5-1 and TRBJ2-2, with a possible D match to TRBD1 (5 bases). V gave up 1 base and J gave up 2 bases, with 21 bases separating them. The CDR3 has 19 residues. Germline loops: CDR1 SGHRS, CDR2 YFSETQ. This CDR3 is CASSLTIGRAQVNTGELFF. The CDR3, as DNA: TGCGCCAGCAGCTTGACCATAGGCAGGGCTCAAGTTAACACCGGGGAGCTGTTTTTT.

The chain combines TRBV29-1 with TRBJ2-7; possible D gene TRBD2, 5 bases. V gave up 4 bases and J gave up 4 bases, with 17 bases separating them. The germline gives CDR1 SQVTM, CDR2 ANQGSEA. This CDR3 contains 14 residues. CDR3 in DNA: TGCAGCGTTGTTTCGGAGAGGGAAAGATACGAGCAGTACTTC. Protein product: CSVVSERERYEQYF.

J is TRBJ1-1 and V is TRBV7-2, with 7 bases identical to TRBD1. V shed 5 bases and J 4 bases; nucleotides not matched to a gene: 10. Germline V gives CDR1 SGHTA, CDR2 FQGNSA. CDR3 length: 15 amino acids. The CDR3 coding sequence is TGTGCCAGCAGCCTCCCCCACAGGGGAGGCACTGAAGCTTTCTTT. This codes for CASSLPHRGGTEAFF.

The chain has TRBV6-1 and TRBJ2-7, with 9 bases fitting TRBD2. The V and J ends lost 2 bases and 5 bases, in that order; junction bases with no gene match: 16. Germline V gene data show CDR1 as MNHNS and CDR2 as SASEGT. The CDR3 loop spans 18 amino acids. CDR3 DNA sequence: TGTGCCAGCAGTGAACGCAACCTGGGACTAGCAGTAAGCCACGAGCAGTACTTC. Its protein is CASSERNLGLAVSHEQYF.

The J gene is TRBJ1-1, the V gene TRBV6-1; 9 nucleotides line up with TRBD1. Germline V gives CDR1 MNHNS, CDR2 SASEGT. V was pared by 6 bases and J by 7 bases, with 9 bases of the junction left unmatched. The CDR3 extends over 14 amino acids. The chain's CDR3 is CASRSWDRDVEAFF. In DNA, the CDR3 is TGTGCCAGCAGATCATGGGACAGGGATGTTGAAGCTTTCTTT.

V is TRBV6-5 and J is TRBJ2-3, with a weak D call TRBD2 (5 bases). V shed 6 bases and J shed 2 bases, with 12 bases lying between them. This CDR3 region has 14 residues. CDR1 and CDR2 (germline): MNHEY, SVGAGI. The CDR3 here is CASRPRGYTDTQYF. The CDR3 DNA is TGTGCCAGCAGGCCCCGGGGATACACAGATACGCAGTATTTT.

The rearrangement joins TRBV15 to TRBJ2-7, with 8 positions matching TRBD2. The V and J ends lost 0 bases and 4 bases, in that order; junction bases with no gene match: 8. CDR1 and CDR2 from the germline V gene are LNHNV and YYDKDF (reference sequence). The length of the CDR3 is 16 residues. CDR3 bases: TGTGCCACCAGCAGAGATAAAGCGGGAGCAAGGTACGAGCAGTACTTC. Amino acid sequence: CATSRDKAGARYEQYF.

The chain carries TRBV5-1 and TRBJ1-1, with 8 bases lining up with TRBD1. This CDR3 has 16 residues. Germline CDR1 SGHRS, CDR2 YFSETQ. Trimming took 3 bases from V and 11 from J; bases not matched to a gene: 18. The CDR3 here is CASSSQRTGSEGGAFF. In DNA form, the CDR3 reads TGCGCCAGCAGCTCACAGAGGACAGGGTCGGAGGGAGGCGCTTTCTTT. The variable domain in full, completed from reference TRBV5-1 and TRBJ1-1, reads KAGVTQTPRYLIKTRGQQVTLSCSPISGHRSVSWYQQTPGQGLQFLFEYFSETQRNKGNFPGRFSGRQFSNSRSEMNVSTLELGDSALYLCASSSQRTGSEGGAFFGQGTRLTVV.

The rearrangement uses TRBV7-2 and TRBJ2-1; TRBD2 aligns across 12 bases. There are 16 residues in the CDR3. V trimming: 5 bases; J trimming: 8 bases; junction bases outside the gene matches: 10. Germline V lookup: CDR1 SGHTA, CDR2 FQGNSA. The CDR3 coding sequence is TGTGCCAGCAGCCGCAAGCTAGCGGGAGGGCGGGATGAGCAGTTCTTC. Its translation: CASSRKLAGGRDEQFF.

This clone appeared a single time. The chain combines TRBV2 with TRBJ2-7; 10 bases align to TRBD2. The V segment lost 4 bases and the J segment 4 bases; nucleotides outside the gene matches: 7. The CDR3 has 15 residues. CDR1 and CDR2 (germline): SNHLY, FYNNEI. CDR3 amino acids: CASSGGTSAFYEQYF. DNA for the CDR3: TGTGCCAGCAGTGGCGGGACTAGCGCGTTTTACGAGCAGTACTTC. The variable domain in full, with the rest retrieved from reference TRBV2 and TRBJ2-7, is EPEVTQTPSHQVTQMGQEVILRCVPISNHLYFYWYRQILGQKVEFLVSFYNNEISEKSEIFDDQFSVERPDGSNFTLKIRSTKLEDSAMYFCASSGGTSAFYEQYFGPGTRLTVT.

This chain links TRBV10-2 with TRBJ1-2; weak D call: TRBD1 (5 bases). This CDR3 region has 12 residues. Germline CDR1 and CDR2: WSHSY and SAAADI. V was trimmed by 2 bases and J by 6 bases, leaving 7 bases between them. CDR3 nucleotides: TGCGCCAGCAGTGAGACGGGGGATGGCTACACCTTC. It codes for CASSETGDGYTF.

The chain recombines TRBV5-6 with TRBJ2-7; 7 bases line up with TRBD1. With V trimmed by 4 bases and J by 2 bases, 3 bases remained unmatched. There are 13 residues in the CDR3. Germline V gene data show CDR1 as SGHDT and CDR2 as YYEEEE. The CDR3 reads CASSGDRAYEQYF. CDR3 nucleotide sequence: TGTGCCAGCAGCGGGGACAGAGCCTACGAGCAGTACTTC.

The V gene is TRBV27, the J gene TRBJ1-5; possible D gene TRBD1, 6 bases. The germline V gene has CDR1 MNHEY and CDR2 SMNVEV (reference sequence). The CDR3 runs 14 residues. Trimming shortened V by 4 bases and J by 7 bases, and 14 bases separated the two germline ends. CDR3 nucleotides: TGTGCCAGCAGTTCCAGCTCAGGGGTCCAGCCCCAGCATTTT. As protein: CASSSSSGVQPQHF.